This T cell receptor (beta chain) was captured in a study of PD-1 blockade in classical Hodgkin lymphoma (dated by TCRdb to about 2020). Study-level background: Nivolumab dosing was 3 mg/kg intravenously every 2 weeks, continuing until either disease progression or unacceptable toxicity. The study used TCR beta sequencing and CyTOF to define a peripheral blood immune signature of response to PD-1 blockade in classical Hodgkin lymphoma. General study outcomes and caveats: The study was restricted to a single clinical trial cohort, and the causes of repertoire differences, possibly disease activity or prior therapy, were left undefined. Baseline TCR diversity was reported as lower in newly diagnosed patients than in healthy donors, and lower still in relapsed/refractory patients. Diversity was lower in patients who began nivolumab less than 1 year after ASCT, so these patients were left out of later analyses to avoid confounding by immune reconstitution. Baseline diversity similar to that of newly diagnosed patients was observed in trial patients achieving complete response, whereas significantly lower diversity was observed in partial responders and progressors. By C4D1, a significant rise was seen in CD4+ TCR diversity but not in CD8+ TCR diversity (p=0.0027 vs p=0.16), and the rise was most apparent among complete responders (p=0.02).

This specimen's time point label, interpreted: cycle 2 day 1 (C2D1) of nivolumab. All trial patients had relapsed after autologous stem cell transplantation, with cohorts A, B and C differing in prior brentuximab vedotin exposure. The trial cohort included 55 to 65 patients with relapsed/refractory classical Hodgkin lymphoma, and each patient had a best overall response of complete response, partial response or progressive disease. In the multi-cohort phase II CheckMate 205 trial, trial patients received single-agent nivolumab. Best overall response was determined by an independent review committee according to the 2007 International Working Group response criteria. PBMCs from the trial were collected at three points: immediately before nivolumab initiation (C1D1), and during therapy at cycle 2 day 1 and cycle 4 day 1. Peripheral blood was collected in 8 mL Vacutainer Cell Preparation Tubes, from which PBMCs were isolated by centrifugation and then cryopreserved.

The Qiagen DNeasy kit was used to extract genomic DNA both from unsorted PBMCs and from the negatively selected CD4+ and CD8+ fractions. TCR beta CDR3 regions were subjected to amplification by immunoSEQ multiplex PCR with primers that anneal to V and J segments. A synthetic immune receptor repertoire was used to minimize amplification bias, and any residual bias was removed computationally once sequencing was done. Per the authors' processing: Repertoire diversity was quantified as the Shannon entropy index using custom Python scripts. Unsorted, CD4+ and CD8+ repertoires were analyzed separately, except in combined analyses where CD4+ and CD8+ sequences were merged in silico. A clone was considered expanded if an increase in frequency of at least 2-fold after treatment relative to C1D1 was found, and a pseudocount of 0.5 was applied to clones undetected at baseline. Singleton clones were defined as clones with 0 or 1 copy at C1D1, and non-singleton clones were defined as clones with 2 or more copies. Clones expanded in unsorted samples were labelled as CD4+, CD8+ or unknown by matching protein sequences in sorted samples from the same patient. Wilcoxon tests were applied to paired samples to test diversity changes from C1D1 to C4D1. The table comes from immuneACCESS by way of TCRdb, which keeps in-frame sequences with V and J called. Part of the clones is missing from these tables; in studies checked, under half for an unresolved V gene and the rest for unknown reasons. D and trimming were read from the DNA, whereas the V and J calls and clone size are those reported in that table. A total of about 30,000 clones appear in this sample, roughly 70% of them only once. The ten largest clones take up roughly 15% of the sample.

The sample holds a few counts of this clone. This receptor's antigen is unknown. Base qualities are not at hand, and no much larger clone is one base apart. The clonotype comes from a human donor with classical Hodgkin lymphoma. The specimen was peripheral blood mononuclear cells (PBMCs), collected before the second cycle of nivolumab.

CDR3 region: CASSYTGTGGSYEQYF. Here is the DNA: TGTGCCAGCAGCTACACCGGGACAGGTGGCTCCTACGAGCAGTACTTC. The V and J segments used are TRBV9 and TRBJ2-7, with 8 bases matching TRBD1. Trimmed from V: 4 bases; trimmed from J: 0 bases; junction bases lacking a gene match: 9. CDR1 SGDLS and CDR2 YYNGEE were looked up in the germline V gene. The CDR3 holds 16 amino acids from the cysteine to the phenylalanine. Of the read, only the CDR3 DNA is kept; its 48 bases are in frame from base 1.